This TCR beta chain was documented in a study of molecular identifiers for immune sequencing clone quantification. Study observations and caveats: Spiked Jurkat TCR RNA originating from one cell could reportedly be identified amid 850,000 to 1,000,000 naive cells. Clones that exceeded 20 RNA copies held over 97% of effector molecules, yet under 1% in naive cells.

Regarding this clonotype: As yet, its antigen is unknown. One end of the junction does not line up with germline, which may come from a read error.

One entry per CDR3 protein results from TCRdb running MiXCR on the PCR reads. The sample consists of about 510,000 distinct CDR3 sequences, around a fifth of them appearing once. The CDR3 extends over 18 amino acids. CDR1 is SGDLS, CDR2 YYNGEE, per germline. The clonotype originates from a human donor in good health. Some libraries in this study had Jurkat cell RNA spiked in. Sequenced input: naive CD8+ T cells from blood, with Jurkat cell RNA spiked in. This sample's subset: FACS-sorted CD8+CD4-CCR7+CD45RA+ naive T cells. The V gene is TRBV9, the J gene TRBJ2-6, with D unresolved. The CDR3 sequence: CVSSPAGRRISGANVLTF. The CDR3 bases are TGTGTCAGCAGTCCCGCCGGACGCAGGATCTCTGGGGCCAACGTCCTGACTTTC.